This passage covers 24 T cell receptor beta chains from one sample sequenced in a study of CD8 T cells in Susac syndrome. cDNA came from 0.5 to 1 ug RNA primed by random hexamers. TCRdb re-called the immunoSEQ multiplex PCR reads through MiXCR, storing one row per CDR3 protein. The table records 80,000 or so distinct CDR3 sequences, about 92% of them present only once. Material: CD4+ T cells from PBMCs. These receptors all come from a human donor with Susac syndrome.

The chain has TRBV13 and TRBJ2-7, with D possibly being TRBD1 (6 bases). From germline, CDR1 is PRHDT and CDR2 FYEKMQ (reference sequence). There are 13 residues in the CDR3. V was trimmed by 4 bases and J by 4 bases, leaving 11 bases between them. In DNA, the CDR3 is TGTGCCAGCAGCTCTCTGGGGGCTTACGAGCAGTACTTC. Translation: CASSSLGAYEQYF.

The chain combines TRBV28 with TRBJ2-7; 7 bases map to TRBD2. The CDR3 totals 13 residues. V dropped 7 bases and J dropped 2; count of bases not matched to a gene: 5. Germline V gene lookup returns CDR1 MDHEN and CDR2 SYDVKM. CDR3 protein: CASTPLATYEQYF. The CDR3 bases are TGTGCCAGCACCCCACTAGCGACCTACGAGCAGTACTTC.

The chain combines TRBV7-9 with TRBJ2-1; no firm D call. Deletions cut 5 bases from V and 8 bases from J, with 10 bases between. CDR3 length: 12 residues. Looked up from germline, CDR1 is SEHNR and CDR2 is FQNEAQ (reference sequence). The CDR3, as DNA: TGTGCCAGCAGCGCTCAGCTCGATGAGCAGTTCTTC. Its translation is CASSAQLDEQFF.

The V call is TRBV6-6, the J call TRBJ2-2; D not certain. The CDR3 consists of 16 residues. Deletions cut 6 bases from V and 8 bases from J, with 22 bases between. Germline CDR1 reads MNHNY; CDR2 reads SVGAGI (reference sequence). The CDR3 DNA reads TGTGCCAGCAGACCGGAGCCGAGTGGGTTAGGAGGGGAGCTGTTTTTT. Its protein product is CASRPEPSGLGGELFF.

This clonotype has just one count. The chain combines TRBV19 with TRBJ2-7, with 7 bases lining up with TRBD1. Germline assignment: CDR1 LNHDA and CDR2 SQIVND (reference sequence). V shed 5 bases, J shed 3 bases, and the junction held 7 bases outside the gene matches. The CDR3 spans 14 residues. CDR3 nucleotide sequence: TGTGCCAGTAGTCCCCGGGACAGACACTACGAGCAGTACTTC. It yields the protein CASSPRDRHYEQYF.

This sequence joins TRBV3-1 and TRBJ2-1, with a possible D match to TRBD2 (6 bases). The germline V gene has CDR1 LGHDT and CDR2 YNNKEL (reference sequence). This CDR3 comprises 14 residues. V was clipped by 7 bases and J by 1 base, with 11 bases between them. The DNA for the CDR3 is TGTGCCAGCACCCCGGGAGAGTCCTACAATGAGCAGTTCTTC. Protein sequence: CASTPGESYNEQFF.

V and J are TRBV6-2 or TRBV6-3 and TRBJ1-5, with 12 positions matching TRBD1. The length of the CDR3 is 16 residues. CDR1 is MNHEY and CDR2 is SVGEGT in the germline V gene. With V trimmed by 4 bases and J by 7 bases, 8 bases remained unmatched. This CDR3 is CASSSWGQGAKQPQHF. The CDR3 bases are TGTGCCAGCAGTTCGTGGGGACAGGGGGCAAAACAGCCCCAGCATTTT.

The V and J genes are TRBV25-1 and TRBJ1-3; 10 nucleotides agree with TRBD1. CDR1 and CDR2 from the germline V gene are MGHDK and SYGVNS. The CDR3 is made up of 15 amino acids. V shed 9 bases, J shed 3 bases, and the junction held 8 bases outside the gene matches. The CDR3 sequence is CASRGDRGSGNTIYF. The CDR3 bases are TGTGCCAGTCGGGGGGACAGGGGAAGTGGAAACACCATATATTTT.

The rearrangement links TRBV3-1 to TRBJ2-3; D may be TRBD2 (6 bases). Trimming pared 4 bases from V and 0 bases from J, leaving 11 bases between. The CDR3 covers 15 residues. Germline loops: CDR1 LGHDT, CDR2 YNNKEL (reference sequence). In DNA, the CDR3 is TGTGCCAGCAGCCGAGGGAGGCCTAGCACAGATACGCAGTATTTT. Amino acid sequence: CASSRGRPSTDTQYF.

J is TRBJ2-3 and V is TRBV7-9, with no clear D. CDR3 length equals 17 residues. The germline V and J ends were trimmed by 1 base and 1 base, with 15 bases remaining between them. Germline V CDR1 and CDR2: SEHNR, FQNEAQ (reference sequence). The CDR3 loop is CASSLGRSGSRTDTQYF. In DNA form, the CDR3 reads TGTGCCAGCAGCTTAGGCCGAAGTGGCAGCCGCACAGATACGCAGTATTTT.

The chain couples TRBV12-3 or TRBV12-4 to TRBJ1-6; D is uncertain. V was pared by 6 bases and J by 7 bases, with 13 bases between. CDR3 length: 14 amino acids. In DNA form, the CDR3 reads TGTGCCAGCAGCAAAAAGGGCCCCAATTCACCCCTCCACTTT. Amino acid sequence: CASSKKGPNSPLHF.

The V call is TRBV5-6, the J call TRBJ2-1; D is perhaps TRBD2 (5 bases). Germline V CDR1 and CDR2: SGHDT, YYEEEE. V was shortened by 1 base and J by 5 bases, with 13 bases between the two germline ends. This CDR3 is 15 amino acids long. The CDR3 sequence: CASSLRGGSNNEQFF. In DNA, the CDR3 is TGTGCCAGCAGCTTGCGGGGTGGGAGTAACAATGAGCAGTTCTTC.

The chain is built from TRBV20-1 and TRBJ2-2; weak D call: TRBD1 (5 bases). The V gene lost 3 bases and the J gene lost 5 bases, with 13 bases spanning the gap. The CDR3 has 14 amino acids. CDR1 is DFQATT and CDR2 is SNEGSKA in the germline V gene (reference sequence). CDR3 nucleotides: TGCAGTGCTAGTATGACAGCCATAACCGGGGAGCTGTTTTTT. Its translation: CSASMTAITGELFF.

The rearrangement uses TRBV5-1 and TRBJ2-3, with 9 positions matching TRBD2. V was clipped by 3 bases and J by 3 bases; unmatched bases: 8. Germline-derived CDR1 and CDR2 are SGHRS and YFSETQ. This CDR3 comprises 16 residues. CDR3 sequence (DNA): TGCGCCAGCAGCTCGAAAATAGCGGGGGTGACAGATACGCAGTATTTT. It encodes CASSSKIAGVTDTQYF.

The chain joins TRBV5-1 to TRBJ2-2; maybe TRBD2 (5 bases). Germline lookup yields CDR1 SGHRS and CDR2 YFSETQ. This CDR3 has 16 amino acids. V lost 0 bases, J lost 2 bases, and 11 bases lay in between. The CDR3 coding sequence is TGCGCCAGCAGCTTGGTGGGCGGGCTCAACACCGGGGAGCTGTTTTTT. Translating gives CASSLVGGLNTGELFF.

The chain couples TRBV27 to TRBJ1-1, with D perhaps matching TRBD1 (6 bases). The CDR3 contains 13 residues. V was pared by 10 bases and J by 11 bases, with 23 bases between. Looked up from germline, CDR1 is MNHEY and CDR2 is SMNVEV (reference sequence). CDR3 nucleotides: TGTGCCACCCGGGGGGCAGGGGCCCGTGCGGCTTTCTTT. Translation: CATRGAGARAAFF.

This chain connects TRBV24-1 to TRBJ2-2; D is ambiguous. This CDR3 has 14 residues. Between the trimmed V and J ends, which lost 0 bases and 5 bases, there was a span of 6 bases. CDR1 is KGHDR and CDR2 is SFDVKD in the germline V gene. CDR3 amino acids: CATSDLSGTGELFF. CDR3 coding DNA: TGTGCCACCAGTGATTTGTCCGGGACCGGGGAGCTGTTTTTT.

V and J are TRBV5-1 and TRBJ2-5; D unclear. Germline lookup yields CDR1 SGHRS and CDR2 YFSETQ. The V end lost 0 bases, the J end lost 2 bases, and 11 bases lay between the germline ends. The CDR3 contains 15 residues. The CDR3 here is CASSLGLGEQETQYF. As DNA, the CDR3 is TGCGCCAGCAGCTTGGGTTTGGGCGAACAAGAGACCCAGTACTTC.

The chain couples TRBV14 to TRBJ1-6, with D maybe TRBD1 (6 bases). CDR1 is SGHDN, CDR2 FVKESK, per germline. This CDR3 is 15 amino acids long. With 1 base removed from V and 8 bases from J, the gap between germline ends came to 12 bases. The CDR3: CASSQAVQGYSPLHF. CDR3 nucleotides: TGTGCCAGCAGCCAAGCGGTACAGGGCTATTCACCCCTCCACTTT.

The rearrangement links TRBV5-1 to TRBJ2-2; 10 nucleotides line up with TRBD2. The CDR3 loop spans 19 amino acids. Germline V gene lookup returns CDR1 SGHRS and CDR2 YFSETQ. The J segment lost 0 bases and the V segment lost 2 bases, leaving 10 bases of the junction unmatched. The CDR3 loop is CASSFRRTSGLANTGELFF. The CDR3, as DNA: TGCGCCAGCAGCTTTAGACGGACTAGCGGACTTGCGAACACCGGGGAGCTGTTTTTT. The whole variable domain, remainder taken from reference TRBV5-1 and TRBJ2-2, is KAGVTQTPRYLIKTRGQQVTLSCSPISGHRSVSWYQQTPGQGLQFLFEYFSETQRNKGNFPGRFSGRQFSNSRSEMNVSTLELGDSALYLCASSFRRTSGLANTGELFFGEGSRLTVL.

The CDR3 nucleotides are TGTGCCAGCAAAAAGGGCGAGTGGCGGACCGGGGAGCTGTTTTTT. Translating it yields CASKKGEWRTGELFF. This chain joins TRBV6-5 and TRBJ2-2; no clear D gene. From germline, CDR1 is MNHEY and CDR2 SVGAGI. This CDR3 contains 15 residues. The ends were cut back, 7 bases at V and 5 bases at J, with 17 bases in the middle.

This CDR3 reads CSAGSNTEAFF. The CDR3 DNA reads as TGCAGTGCAGGGTCGAACACTGAAGCTTTCTTT. This chain connects TRBV20-1 to TRBJ1-1; D gene ambiguous. The V gene's germline CDR1 is DFQATT and CDR2 SNEGSKA (reference sequence). V lost 6 bases to trimming and J lost 1 base, with 6 bases between them. The CDR3 extends over 11 amino acids.

This chain joins TRBV3-1 and TRBJ2-7; no firm D call. Per germline, CDR1 LGHDT and CDR2 YNNKEL (reference sequence). V lost 1 base, J lost 1 base, and 2 bases lay in between. The CDR3 spans 12 residues. The CDR3, as DNA: TGTGCCAGCAGCCAAGTGTCCTACGAGCAGTACTTC. Amino acid sequence: CASSQVSYEQYF.

J is TRBJ1-1 and V is TRBV7-2; 7 bases agree with TRBD1. The CDR3 has 15 residues. Trimming cost V 4 bases and J 6 bases; bases outside gene matches: 11. Germline lookup yields CDR1 SGHTA and CDR2 FQGNSA. The DNA for the CDR3 is TGTGCCAGCAGCTCAGTGCGACAGGGAAGCGCTGAAGCTTTCTTT. Its translation is CASSSVRQGSAEAFF.